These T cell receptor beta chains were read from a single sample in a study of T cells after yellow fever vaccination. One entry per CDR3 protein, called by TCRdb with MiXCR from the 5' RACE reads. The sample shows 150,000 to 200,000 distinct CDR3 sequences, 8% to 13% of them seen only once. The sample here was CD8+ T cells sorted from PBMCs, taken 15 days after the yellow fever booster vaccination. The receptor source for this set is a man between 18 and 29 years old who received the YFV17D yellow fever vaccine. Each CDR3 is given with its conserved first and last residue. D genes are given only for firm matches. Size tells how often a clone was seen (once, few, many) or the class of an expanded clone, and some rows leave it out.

CDR3: CASSTRGDTQYF; DNA: TGTGCCAGCAGTACCCGGGGGGATACGCAGTATTTT; J: TRBJ2-3; V: TRBV6-5; size: few; D: -
CDR3: CASSFGPGTEAFF; DNA: TGTGCCAGTAGCTTTGGGCCGGGCACTGAAGCTTTCTTT; J: TRBJ1-1; V: TRBV19; size: -; D: -
CDR3: CASSSSLRGANVLTF; DNA: TGTGCCAGCAGCTCCTCCCTCCGGGGGGCCAACGTCCTGACTTTC; J: TRBJ2-6; V: TRBV7-9; size: many; D: -
CDR3: CASSLETGRGETGELFF; DNA: TGTGCCAGCAGTCTGGAAACAGGGCGCGGGGAAACCGGGGAGCTGTTTTTT; J: TRBJ2-2; V: TRBV2; size: few; D: -
CDR3: CASRWDREGEKLFF; DNA: TGTGCCAGCAGGTGGGACAGGGAGGGTGAAAAACTGTTTTTT; J: TRBJ1-4; V: TRBV12-3/TRBV12-4; size: few; D: TRBD1
CDR3: CASSQDIVGRTSGDPDTQYF; DNA: TGCGCCAGCAGCCAAGATATCGTAGGTCGGACTAGCGGGGATCCAGATACGCAGTATTTT; J: TRBJ2-3; V: TRBV4-3; size: -; D: TRBD2
CDR3: CASSSLAGGEQYF; DNA: TGTGCCAGCAGTTCCCTAGCGGGCGGCGAGCAGTACTTC; J: TRBJ2-7; V: TRBV27; size: -; D: TRBD2
CDR3: CASSSNPESISSYNEQFF; DNA: TGTGCCAGCAGCTCAAATCCCGAGAGCATTAGCTCCTACAATGAGCAGTTCTTC; J: TRBJ2-1; V: TRBV11-2; size: few; D: -
CDR3: CASSLGRDRGTDTQYF; DNA: TGCGCCAGCAGCTTGGGACGAGACAGGGGCACAGATACGCAGTATTTT; J: TRBJ2-3; V: TRBV5-1; size: -; D: TRBD1
CDR3: CASSFTSLAGNTGELFF; DNA: TGTGCCAGCAGCTTTACATCCCTAGCGGGAAACACCGGGGAGCTGTTTTTT; J: TRBJ2-2; V: TRBV11-2; size: -; D: TRBD2
CDR3: CSASAGWTTDTQYF; DNA: TGCAGTGCTAGCGCGGGGTGGACCACAGATACGCAGTATTTT; J: TRBJ2-3; V: TRBV20-1; size: -; D: -
CDR3: CASSGRGGRTEAFF; DNA: TGCGCCAGCAGTGGACGGGGAGGGCGTACTGAAGCTTTCTTT; J: TRBJ1-1; V: TRBV4-3; size: many; D: -
CDR3: CASSQARGPGELFF; DNA: TGCGCCAGCAGCCAAGCCAGGGGGCCCGGGGAGCTGTTTTTT; J: TRBJ2-2; V: TRBV4-1; size: many; D: TRBD1
CDR3: CSANDRSLGEQYF; DNA: TGCAGCGCTAATGACAGGTCGCTCGGCGAGCAGTACTTC; J: TRBJ2-7; V: TRBV29-1; size: few; D: -
CDR3: CSARDLINGKLFF; DNA: TGCAGTGCTAGAGACCTGATTAACGGAAAACTGTTTTTT; J: TRBJ1-4; V: TRBV20-1; size: -; D: -
CDR3: CASSQERSGGGANVLTF; DNA: TGTGCCAGCAGCCAAGAGAGGTCGGGTGGTGGGGCCAACGTCCTGACTTTC; J: TRBJ2-6; V: TRBV3-1; size: many; D: -
CDR3: CASSQGWTYDQETQYF; DNA: TGCGCCAGCAGCCAAGGTTGGACATATGACCAAGAGACCCAGTACTTC; J: TRBJ2-5; V: TRBV4-1; size: few; D: -
CDR3: CATHRVGGKDYGYTF; DNA: TGTGCCACTCACCGAGTTGGGGGCAAGGACTATGGCTACACCTTC; J: TRBJ1-2; V: TRBV10-3; size: -; D: -
CDR3: CASSAGRAGGEQPQHF; DNA: TGTGCCAGCAGCGCCGGGAGGGCAGGAGGGGAACAGCCCCAGCATTTT; J: TRBJ1-5; V: TRBV9; size: few; D: -
CDR3: CSVETGGSYGYTF; DNA: TGCAGCGTTGAAACAGGGGGCAGCTATGGCTACACCTTC; J: TRBJ1-2; V: TRBV29-1; size: -; D: TRBD1
CDR3: CASSPLLVAGGTDTQYF; DNA: TGTGCCAGCAGTCCCCTGTTGGTAGCGGGGGGGACAGATACGCAGTATTTT; J: TRBJ2-3; V: TRBV27; size: -; D: TRBD2
CDR3: CASSYQRTSNEQFF; DNA: TGTGCCAGCAGTTACCAGAGGACGTCTAATGAGCAGTTCTTC; J: TRBJ2-1; V: TRBV6-5; size: -; D: -
CDR3: CATTPSGGPNTGELFF; DNA: TGCGCCACCACTCCTTCAGGGGGGCCGAACACCGGGGAGCTGTTTTTT; J: TRBJ2-2; V: TRBV5-1; size: -; D: -
CDR3: CASSAYQFYGYTF; DNA: TGTGCCAGCAGTGCCTATCAGTTTTATGGCTACACCTTC; J: TRBJ1-2; V: TRBV27; size: few; D: -
CDR3: CASSHPGDRETDTQYF; DNA: TGCGCCAGCAGCCACCCCGGGGACAGGGAAACAGATACGCAGTATTTT; J: TRBJ2-3; V: TRBV5-1; size: -; D: TRBD1
CDR3: CASSVGGQGRAGELFF; DNA: TGTGCCAGCAGCGTAGGTGGACAGGGTCGGGCCGGGGAGCTGTTTTTT; J: TRBJ2-2; V: TRBV9; size: -; D: TRBD1
CDR3: CASTWGNRADTEAFF; DNA: TGTGCCAGCACCTGGGGTAACAGGGCGGACACTGAAGCTTTCTTT; J: TRBJ1-1; V: TRBV5-4; size: -; D: -
CDR3: CASKFPGELFF; DNA: TGTGCCAGCAAGTTTCCCGGGGAGCTGTTTTTT; J: TRBJ2-2; V: TRBV6-2/TRBV6-3; size: -; D: -